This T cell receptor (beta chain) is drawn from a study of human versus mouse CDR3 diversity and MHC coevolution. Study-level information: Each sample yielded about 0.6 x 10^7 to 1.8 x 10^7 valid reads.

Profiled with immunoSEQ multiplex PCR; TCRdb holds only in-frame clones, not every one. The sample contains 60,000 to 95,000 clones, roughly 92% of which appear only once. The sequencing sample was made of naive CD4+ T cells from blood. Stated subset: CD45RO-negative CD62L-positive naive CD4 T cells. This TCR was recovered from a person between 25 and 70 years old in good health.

CDR3 loop: CASSLGDRDFITEAFF. CDR3 nucleotides: TGCGCCAGCAGCTTGGGGGACAGAGACTTTATCACTGAAGCTTTCTTT. This sequence joins TRBV5-1 and TRBJ1-1; 7 bases match TRBD1. The V segment lost 0 bases and the J segment 4 bases; nucleotides outside the gene matches: 9. The CDR3 is 16 amino acids. In germline, CDR1 is SGHRS, CDR2 YFSETQ.